The 11 T cell receptor beta chains below all came from one sample that was sequenced in a study of blood T cell repertoires in COVID-19 (TCRdb year 2020). Library generation was performed with the immunoSEQ multiplex PCR assay. Imported from immuneACCESS, the table was reduced by TCRdb to in-frame sequences with V and J called. These copies leave out some clones; in studies compared against another copy, an unresolved V gene accounts for under half, and the cause of the remainder is not known. The sample table contains some 250,000 clones; only one count was recorded for about 80% of them. The ten largest clones capture 2.5% to 4% of the sample. The material sequenced was peripheral blood. The receptors were gathered from a woman older than 75 with acute or convalescent COVID-19.

This clone was observed a handful of times. CDR3 loop: CASSIGRGSYEQYF. The CDR3 DNA sequence: TGTGCCAGTAGTATAGGACGGGGGTCCTACGAGCAGTACTTC. V is TRBV19 and J is TRBJ2-7; possible D gene TRBD2, 6 bases. The CDR3 has 14 amino acids. The V gene's germline CDR1 is LNHDA and CDR2 SQIVND (reference sequence). The V end was cut by 1 base, the J end by 1 base, with 8 bases between. Filled out from reference TRBV19 and TRBJ2-7, the complete variable domain reads DGGITQSPKYLFRKEGQNVTLSCEQNLNHDAMYWYRQDPGQGLRLIYYSQIVNDFQKGDIAEGYSVSREKKESFPLTVTSAQKNPTAFYLCASSIGRGSYEQYFGPGTRLTVT.

The chain carries TRBV20-1 and TRBJ2-7, with TRBD1 matching over 7 bases. The CDR3 is 12 amino acids. The germline gives CDR1 DFQATT, CDR2 SNEGSKA (reference sequence). V was clipped by 3 bases and J by 4 bases; unmatched bases: 3. The CDR3, as DNA: TGCAGTGCTAGTGGGGGACAGTACGAGCAGTACTTC. Translation gives CSASGGQYEQYF.

The genes are TRBV7-2 and TRBJ2-7, with D possibly matching TRBD2 (5 bases). Germline V CDR1 and CDR2: SGHTA, FQGNSA. This CDR3 has 14 amino acids. V gave up 0 bases and J gave up 5 bases, with 11 bases separating them. The CDR3 DNA follows: TGTGCCAGCAGCTTAGCTTCGGGGAACCACGAGCAGTACTTC. It translates to CASSLASGNHEQYF.

This clone was observed many times. V is TRBV6-1 and J is TRBJ1-1; D unresolved. V lost 2 bases and J 4 bases, leaving 11 bases between the germline ends. The CDR3 contains 14 residues. Germline V gene sequence: CDR1 MNHNS, CDR2 SASEGT. The CDR3 reads CASSEIGRGTEAFF. The CDR3 nucleotides are TGTGCCAGCAGTGAAATCGGACGGGGCACTGAAGCTTTCTTT.

V gene TRBV7-2 combines with J gene TRBJ2-5; 7 bases agree with TRBD2. This CDR3 comprises 15 residues. The germline gives CDR1 SGHTA, CDR2 FQGNSA. V dropped 4 bases and J dropped 8; count of bases not matched to a gene: 13. The CDR3 protein is CASSSPGTTDGTQYF. The CDR3 DNA is TGTGCCAGCAGCTCACCCGGGACTACTGACGGAACCCAGTACTTC.

This chain joins TRBV6-5 and TRBJ1-5; 7 positions match TRBD1. Looked up from germline, CDR1 is MNHEY and CDR2 is SVGAGI. CDR3 size: 15 residues. V was pared by 7 bases and J by 5 bases, with 11 bases of the junction left unmatched. CDR3 DNA sequence: TGTGCCAGCATCTACGACAGGGCAGGAGATCAGCCCCAGCATTTT. This gives the protein CASIYDRAGDQPQHF.

V is TRBV30 and J is TRBJ2-3, with a weak D call TRBD2 (6 bases). V lost 4 bases and J lost 3, with 8 bases in between. This CDR3 has 12 residues. Looked up from germline, CDR1 is GTSNPN and CDR2 is SVGIG (reference sequence). CDR3 protein: CAWNGRTDTQYF. For the CDR3, the DNA is TGTGCCTGGAACGGGAGAACAGATACGCAGTATTTT.

This clone has just a few counts. This sequence joins TRBV7-2 and TRBJ1-5; 7 bases agree with TRBD1. There are 16 residues in the CDR3. J was trimmed by 6 bases and V by 5 bases; bases with no gene match: 13. Germline V lookup: CDR1 SGHTA, CDR2 FQGNSA. The CDR3 nucleotides are TGTGCCAGCAGCCCAAGGGTTGCGACAGGGCCTCAGCCCCAGCATTTT. This sequence encodes CASSPRVATGPQPQHF. The full variable domain, completed using reference TRBV7-2 and TRBJ1-5, is GAGVSQSPSNKVTEKGKDVELRCDPISGHTALYWYRQSLGQGLEFLIYFQGNSAPDKSGLPSDRFSAERTGGSVSTLTIQRTQQEDSAVYLCASSPRVATGPQPQHFGDGTRLSIL.

This clone was seen a handful of times. The chain uses TRBV29-1 and TRBJ2-7; 7 bases map to TRBD1. With 6 bases clipped from V and 1 base from J, the junction kept 3 bases outside the gene matches. The germline V gene has CDR1 SQVTM and CDR2 ANQGSEA. The CDR3 length is 12 residues. CDR3 protein: CSVGDSSYEQYF. CDR3 nucleotides: TGCAGCGTCGGGGACAGTTCCTACGAGCAGTACTTC.

There are a few counts of this clone. The rearrangement uses TRBV10-1 and TRBJ2-3; 7 nucleotides line up with TRBD2. The V gene end was trimmed by 10 bases and the J gene end by 5 bases; junction bases not matched to a gene: 12. CDR1 WNHNN and CDR2 SYGVQD come from the germline V gene (reference sequence). The CDR3 runs to 14 residues. This CDR3 is CATTSGLAVDTQYF. DNA of the CDR3: TGCGCCACCACCTCGGGGCTAGCGGTAGATACGCAGTATTTT.

This clone was observed once. CDR3 bases: TGTGCCAGCTCACTAGGGGCAGGGGGCGAGCAGTACTTC. It specifies CASSLGAGGEQYF. The V call is TRBV18, the J call TRBJ2-7, with TRBD1 identical over 7 bases. Germline V lookup: CDR1 KGHSH, CDR2 LQKENI. This CDR3 is built from 13 residues. J was trimmed by 6 bases and V by 4 bases; bases with no gene match: 6.